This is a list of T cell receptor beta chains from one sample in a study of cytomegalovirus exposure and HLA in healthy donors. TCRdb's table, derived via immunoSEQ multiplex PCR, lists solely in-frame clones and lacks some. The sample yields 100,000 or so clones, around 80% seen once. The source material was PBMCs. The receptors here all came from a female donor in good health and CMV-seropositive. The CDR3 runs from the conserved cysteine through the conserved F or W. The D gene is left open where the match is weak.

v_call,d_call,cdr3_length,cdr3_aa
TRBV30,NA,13,CAWRRNTQNIQYF
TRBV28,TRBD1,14,CASTQGAKENIQYF
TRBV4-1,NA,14,CASSQDPRSGAQHF
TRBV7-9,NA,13,CASSLASGTEAFF
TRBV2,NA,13,CASSTGSSETQYF
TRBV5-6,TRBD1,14,CASSAGQGNYGYTF
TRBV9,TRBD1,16,CASSVEQGATYNEQFF
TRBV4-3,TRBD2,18,CASSQEPLAGSSYNEQFF
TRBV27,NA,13,CASKGRGTLEQYF
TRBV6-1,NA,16,CASSEVMGGPNTEAFF
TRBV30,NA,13,CAWSRGSGNTIYF
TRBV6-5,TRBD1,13,CASSRGQSYEQYF
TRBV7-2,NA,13,CASSPPQVTEAFF
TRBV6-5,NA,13,CASSYERDTEAFF
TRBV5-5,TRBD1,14,CASSLEGQKYGYTF
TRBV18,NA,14,CASSKPTGRNEQFF
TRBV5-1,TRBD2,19,CASSLALAGGQKRTDTQYF
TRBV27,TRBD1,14,CASMGRGRGYGYTF
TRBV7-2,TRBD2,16,CASSFGLAGSTDTQYF
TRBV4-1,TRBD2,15,CASSSGLAGVNEQFF
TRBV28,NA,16,CASSYGVGGDNYGYTF
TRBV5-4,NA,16,CASSLGQEASSYEQYF
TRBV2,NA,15,CASRPTVHSNQPQHF
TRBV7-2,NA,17,CASSLGDAGLSNQPQHF
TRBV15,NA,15,CATSRDRVSYNEQFF
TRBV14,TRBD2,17,CASSQGFIAGVTGELFF
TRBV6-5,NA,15,CASSPNDRGNYGYTF
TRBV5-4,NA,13,CASTDERDGKLFF
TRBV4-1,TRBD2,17,CASSQDSLSGRVYEQYF
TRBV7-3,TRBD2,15,CASSPSGGASNEQFF
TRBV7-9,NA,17,CASSLADSGIRKNGYTF
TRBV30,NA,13,CAWSVRRDTEAFF
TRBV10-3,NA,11,CAIMEDETQYF
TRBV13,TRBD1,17,CASSRYRDRGRRETQYF
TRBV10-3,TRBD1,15,CAISGQGMSNYGYTF
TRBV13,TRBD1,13,CASSPWTGYGYTF
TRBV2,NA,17,CASSERQGILDGTEAFF
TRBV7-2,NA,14,CASSLGGPGTEAFF
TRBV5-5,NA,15,CASSLARGGWETQYF
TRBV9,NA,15,CASSGRDGHTDTQYF
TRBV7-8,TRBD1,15,CASSLEGRDRNGYTF
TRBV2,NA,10,CASREDEAFF
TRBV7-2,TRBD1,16,CASSAGTGIRQETQYF
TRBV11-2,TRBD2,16,CASSLALAGVKNEQFF
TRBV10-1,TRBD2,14,CASSSGTSQETQYF
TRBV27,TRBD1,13,CASSRTGVYGYTF
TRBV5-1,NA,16,CASSLGLVGGTDTQYF
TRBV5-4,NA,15,CASSSFDRPMGELFF
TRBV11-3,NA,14,CASSSHRAGNTIYF
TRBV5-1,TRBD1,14,CASSKVDRVDGYTF
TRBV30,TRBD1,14,CAWKNDRVQETQYF
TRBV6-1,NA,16,CASSEFRDLDGNTIYF
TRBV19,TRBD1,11,CASGQGYEQYF
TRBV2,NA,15,CASSKTGQISYEQYF
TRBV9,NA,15,CASSVDGEAYNEQFF